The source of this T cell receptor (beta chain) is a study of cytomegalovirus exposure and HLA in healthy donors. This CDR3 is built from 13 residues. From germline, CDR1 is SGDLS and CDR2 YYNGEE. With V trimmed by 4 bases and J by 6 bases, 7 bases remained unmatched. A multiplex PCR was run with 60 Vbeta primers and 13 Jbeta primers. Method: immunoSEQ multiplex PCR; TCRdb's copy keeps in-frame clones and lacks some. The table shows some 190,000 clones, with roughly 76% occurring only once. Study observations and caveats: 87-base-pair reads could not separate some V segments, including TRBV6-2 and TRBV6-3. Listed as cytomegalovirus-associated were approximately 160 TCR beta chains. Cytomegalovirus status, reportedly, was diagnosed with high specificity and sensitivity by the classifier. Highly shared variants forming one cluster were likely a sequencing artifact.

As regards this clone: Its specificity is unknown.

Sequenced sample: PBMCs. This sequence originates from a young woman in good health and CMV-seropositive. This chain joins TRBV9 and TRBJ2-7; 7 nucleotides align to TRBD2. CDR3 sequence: CASSLKWEGEQYF. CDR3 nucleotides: TGTGCCAGCAGCCTTAAGTGGGAGGGCGAGCAGTACTTC.